This paragraph reports one T cell receptor beta chain. Its matching antigen is unknown. The sample belongs to a study of shared clonotypes between healthy human individuals. This CDR3 is 13 amino acids long. Germline V gives CDR1 SEHNR, CDR2 FQNEAQ (reference sequence). Trimming took 5 bases from V and 4 from J; bases not matched to a gene: 3. Produced via immunoSEQ multiplex PCR; TCRdb's table is partial and in-frame only. Here the sample spans approximately 1.9 million clones, about 93% being singletons. CD45RO negativity and positive selection for CCR7 defined naive CD8 cells, a population that excluded terminally differentiated effector memory CD45RA+ cells. Study-level results: In several donors, roughly 5.2% of naive CD4 clonotypes appeared in common.

Material: naive CD8+ T cells from PBMCs. This receptor was identified in a man aged 18 to 30 in good health. Some clones in this sample may be carry-over from other donors' samples. The gene calls are TRBV7-9 and TRBJ2-5, with 8 bases matching TRBD1. This CDR3 reads CASSRQGSETQYF. The CDR3 DNA sequence: TGTGCCAGCAGCCGACAGGGGTCAGAGACCCAGTACTTC.